Below are 22 T cell receptor beta chains sequenced from a single sample in a study of shared clonotypes between healthy human individuals. Profiling relied on immunoSEQ multiplex PCR, and the TCRdb table lists in-frame clones only, not all of them. The sample has about 2.3 million clones; under 95% are singletons. Input material: naive CD4+ T cells from PBMCs. Stated subset: CD45RA+ positively selected. Source of these receptors: a man aged 18-30 years in good health. Some clones in this sample may be carry-over from other donors' samples.

V and J are TRBV28 and TRBJ1-5; no reliable D call. Germline CDR1 MDHEN, CDR2 SYDVKM. The CDR3 runs to 11 residues. Trimming took 6 bases from V and 10 from J, leaving 10 bases between them. The CDR3: CASSRTLPQHF. The CDR3 bases are TGTGCCAGCAGCAGAACTCTTCCCCAGCATTTT.

V and J are TRBV4-1 and TRBJ1-5; D is unresolved. Trimming pared 1 base from V and 6 bases from J, leaving 16 bases between. The CDR3 has 16 amino acids. The germline V gene has CDR1 MGHRA and CDR2 YSYEKL. CDR3 nucleotides: TGCGCCAGCAGCCAAGGTGGGGATGACGCCAGTCAGCCCCAGCATTTT. This gives the protein CASSQGGDDASQPQHF.

This rearrangement joins TRBV7-2 to TRBJ1-1, with D unresolved. The CDR3 is 16 amino acids. The V end lost 3 bases, the J end lost 2 bases, and 16 bases lay between the germline ends. CDR1 SGHTA and CDR2 FQGNSA come from the germline V gene. CDR3 nucleotide sequence: TGTGCCAGCAGCTTCCACGCGCTTACAGCAAACACTGAAGCTTTCTTT. Amino acids: CASSFHALTANTEAFF.

V and J are TRBV28 and TRBJ2-1; 9 bases are a match to TRBD1. Germline V CDR1 and CDR2: MDHEN, SYDVKM. V lost 5 bases to trimming and J lost 13 bases; unmatched junction nucleotides: 6. The length of the CDR3 is 12 residues. The CDR3 region has the DNA TGTGCCAGCAGTCCGCCGGGACAGGGTCAGTTCTTC. This translates into CASSPPGQGQFF.

The J gene is TRBJ2-5, the V gene TRBV12-5; a possible D gene is TRBD1 (5 bases). The CDR3 spans 13 residues. V lost 2 bases to trimming and J lost 4 bases, with 8 bases between them. Germline lookup yields CDR1 LGHNT and CDR2 FRNRAP. CDR3 DNA: TGTGCTAGTGGTTTGAACAGGAGAGAGACCCAGTACTTC. It specifies CASGLNRRETQYF.

As for this clone: Within the sample, other DNA sequences also encode this same CDR3. The chain couples TRBV28 to TRBJ2-2; TRBD2 matches 8 bases. CDR3 length equals 14 residues. V lost 5 bases and J lost 5; bases outside the gene matches: 4. In germline, CDR1 is MDHEN, CDR2 SYDVKM. Here the CDR3 reads CASSLTSGTGELFF. The CDR3 nucleotides read TGTGCCAGCAGTCTTACTAGCGGAACCGGGGAGCTGTTTTTT.

The rearrangement joins TRBV5-8 to TRBJ1-4, with unresolved D. Trimming pared 4 bases from V and 2 bases from J, leaving 15 bases between. The germline V gene has CDR1 SGHTS and CDR2 YDEGEE. The CDR3 is 16 residues long. In DNA form, the CDR3 reads TGTGCCAGCAGCATCCGCATCTCGGGGACTAATGAAAAACTGTTTTTT. It specifies CASSIRISGTNEKLFF.

The chain has TRBV5-1 and TRBJ2-1, with a possible D match to TRBD2 (7 bases). With 0 bases removed from V and 7 bases from J, the gap between germline ends came to 17 bases. The CDR3 totals 16 residues. Germline CDR1 and CDR2: SGHRS and YFSETQ. CDR3 in amino acids: CASSLVGGGARNEQFF. The CDR3 DNA follows: TGCGCCAGCAGCTTGGTAGGGGGAGGGGCGAGAAATGAGCAGTTCTTC.

In DNA form, the CDR3 reads TGTGCCAGCAGCCAACCTGGGCGGGCTAACTATGGCTACACCTTC. As protein: CASSQPGRANYGYTF. The rearrangement joins TRBV28 to TRBJ1-2, with D uncertain. CDR1 is MDHEN, CDR2 SYDVKM, per germline. Trimming took 6 bases from V and 0 from J, leaving 14 bases between them. CDR3 size: 15 residues.

CDR3 sequence reads: CASSYGVGVDTDTQYF. For the CDR3, the DNA is TGTGCCAGCAGTTACGGGGTAGGCGTGGACACAGATACGCAGTATTTT. The rearrangement links TRBV6-6 to TRBJ2-3; D ambiguous. Germline assignment: CDR1 MNHNY and CDR2 SVGAGI (reference sequence). The V gene lost 2 bases and the J gene lost 2 bases, with 14 bases spanning the gap. The CDR3 covers 16 residues.

The chain is built from TRBV9 and TRBJ2-4, with a tentative D call TRBD1 (5 bases). The CDR3 loop spans 13 amino acids. Trimming cost V 0 bases and J 10 bases, with 11 bases left between them. CDR1 and CDR2 from the germline V gene are SGDLS and YYNGEE. The CDR3: CASSVGQGKIQYF. For the CDR3, the DNA is TGTGCCAGCAGCGTAGGGCAGGGTAAAATTCAGTACTTC.

As concerns this clone: Other DNA sequences in this specimen translate into the identical CDR3. This chain links TRBV5-5 with TRBJ2-3; a possible D gene is TRBD2 (6 bases). Germline CDR1 is SGHKS and CDR2 is YYEKEE (reference sequence). V lost 0 bases and J 0 bases, leaving 8 bases between the germline ends. The length of the CDR3 is 15 residues. CDR3 amino acids: CASSLVSGSTDTQYF. The CDR3 DNA sequence: TGTGCCAGCAGCTTGGTAAGCGGGAGCACAGATACGCAGTATTTT.

Remarks on this clone: The sample contains more than one DNA sequence encoding this CDR3. The genes are TRBV7-9 and TRBJ2-4; no reliable D call. V was pared by 1 base and J by 1 base, with 5 bases between. Germline assignment: CDR1 SEHNR and CDR2 FQNEAQ (reference sequence). This CDR3 region has 14 residues. The CDR3 coding sequence is TGTGCCAGCAGCTTAGGAGCGGCCAAAAACATTCAGTACTTC. This translates into CASSLGAAKNIQYF. The whole variable domain, remainder taken from reference TRBV7-9 and TRBJ2-4, is DTGVSQNPRHKITKRGQNVTFRCDPISEHNRLYWYRQTLGQGPEFLTYFQNEAQLEKSRLLSDRFSAERPKGSFSTLEIQRTEQGDSAMYLCASSLGAAKNIQYFGAGTRLSVL.

V gene TRBV9 combines with J gene TRBJ2-2; no clear D. Trimming took 0 bases from V and 6 from J, leaving 9 bases between them. The CDR3 has 14 amino acids. CDR1 SGDLS and CDR2 YYNGEE come from the germline V gene. The CDR3, as DNA: TGTGCCAGCAGCGTAGCTACCTGGGCCGGGGAGCTGTTTTTT. It yields the protein CASSVATWAGELFF. Full variable domain (missing parts from reference TRBV9 and TRBJ2-2): DSGVTQTPKHLITATGQRVTLRCSPRSGDLSVYWYQQSLDQGLQFLIQYYNGEERAKGNILERFSAQQFPDLHSELNLSSLELGDSALYFCASSVATWAGELFFGEGSRLTVL.

The chain carries TRBV7-9 and TRBJ1-1; no definite D call. There are 11 residues in the CDR3. The V end was cut by 3 bases, the J end by 7 bases, with 6 bases between. The germline V gene has CDR1 SEHNR and CDR2 FQNEAQ (reference sequence). The CDR3 sequence: CASSFTYEAFF. In nucleotides, the CDR3 is TGTGCCAGCAGCTTTACATATGAAGCTTTCTTT.

The chain recombines TRBV6-4 with TRBJ1-5; tentatively, D is TRBD1 (5 bases). With 6 bases removed from V and 3 bases from J, the gap between germline ends came to 12 bases. CDR1 and CDR2 (germline): MRHNA, SNTAGT. The CDR3 is made up of 14 amino acids. This CDR3 reads CASSPTGSNQPQHF. The CDR3, as DNA: TGTGCCAGCAGCCCCACAGGCTCCAATCAGCCCCAGCATTTT.

The V and J genes are TRBV5-1 and TRBJ2-2; 11 nucleotides agree with TRBD2. Germline CDR1 SGHRS, CDR2 YFSETQ. The CDR3 length is 18 residues. Unmatched junction bases numbered 8, after V lost 3 bases and J lost 1 base. In DNA form, the CDR3 reads TGCGCCAGCAGCTCGACCCAGCTAGCGGGAGGGAACACCGGGGAGCTGTTTTTT. Encoded protein: CASSSTQLAGGNTGELFF.

This clone has more than one count but fewer than ten. The chain employs TRBV25-1 and TRBJ1-1; D is unresolved. Trimming left V 0 bases short and J 7 bases short, with 3 bases between. CDR3 length equals 11 residues. Germline V gene data show CDR1 as MGHDK and CDR2 as SYGVNS. The CDR3: CASSEYLEAFF. In nucleotides, the CDR3 is TGTGCCAGCAGTGAATATCTTGAAGCTTTCTTT.

The J gene is TRBJ1-5, the V gene TRBV28; D is perhaps TRBD1 (6 bases). V was shortened by 5 bases and J by 4 bases, with 18 bases between the two germline ends. Germline CDR1 is MDHEN and CDR2 is SYDVKM. CDR3 length: 16 residues. DNA for the CDR3: TGTGCCAGCAGTCCGGGGACACAGGAAATGAATCAGCCCCAGCATTTT. This encodes CASSPGTQEMNQPQHF.

The chain links TRBV7-8 to TRBJ1-1, with TRBD1 matching 8 bases. The CDR3 loop spans 12 amino acids. CDR1 and CDR2 from the germline V gene are SGHVS and FQNEAQ. V dropped 5 bases and J dropped 11; count of bases not matched to a gene: 7. CDR3 protein: CASSVIQGVAFF. CDR3 nucleotide sequence: TGTGCCAGCAGCGTAATACAGGGGGTGGCTTTCTTT.

The genes are TRBV9 and TRBJ1-5; D call uncertain. V was cut by 4 bases and J by 6 bases, with 11 bases left in between. The CDR3 covers 13 residues. Germline V gene lookup returns CDR1 SGDLS and CDR2 YYNGEE. CDR3 sequence (DNA): TGTGCCAGCAGCCCCACTGGAGGTCAGCCCCAGCATTTT. This encodes CASSPTGGQPQHF.

Concerning this clone: Other nucleotide sequences in the sample specify the same CDR3. The chain combines TRBV5-1 with TRBJ2-3; D unclear. V lost 0 bases and J lost 0, with 5 bases in between. Germline assignment: CDR1 SGHRS and CDR2 YFSETQ. The CDR3 has 14 residues. In DNA, the CDR3 is TGCGCCAGCAGCTTGGGGCTCAGCACAGATACGCAGTATTTT. Translating gives CASSLGLSTDTQYF.